This TCR beta chain is from a study of T cells after yellow fever vaccination. On the study more broadly: When fractions had low cell numbers, they were prepared with SMART-Seq v4 Ultra Low Input.

This clonotype came up many times. The antigen is not known. V lost 2 bases and J 3 bases, leaving 6 bases between the germline ends. CDR3 length: 13 residues. CDR1 and CDR2 from the germline V gene are KGHSH and LQKENI. TCRdb reprocessed the 5' RACE reads with MiXCR, giving one entry per CDR3 protein. The sample contains about 300,000 distinct CDR3 sequences, approximately 10% of which appear only once. Study-wide results and limits: Post-booster repertoires again held most primary-vaccination clones (roughly 95% CD4, 88% CD8). A small share of clonotypes appeared in both CD4 and CD8 compartments. The secondary response was weaker, and its peak arrived faster, on day 5 versus 15.

This specimen was CD4+ T cells sorted from PBMCs, taken 5 days after the yellow fever booster vaccination. The TCR was taken from a man aged 18 to 29 who received the YFV17D yellow fever vaccine. V is TRBV18 and J is TRBJ2-3; D gene ambiguous. DNA for the CDR3: TGTGCCAGCTCACCAACAACTACAGATACGCAGTATTTT. As protein: CASSPTTTDTQYF.